This TCR beta chain was recorded in a study of PD-L1 blockade in urothelial cancer. Study as a whole: Male sex and bladder-origin urothelial cancer characterized about 90% of the roughly 29 patients. Peripheral blood specimens exhibited a median yield of about 140,000 T cells. At 6 weeks and at 3 weeks (second dose) after treatment start, blood was analyzed.

Peripheral blood mononuclear cells were collected from every patient before and during treatment, yielding between 1 and 8 samples per patient. The germline CDR1 and CDR2 sequences are DFQATT and SNEGSKA (reference sequence). CDR3 length: 11 amino acids. Sequencing used immunoSEQ multiplex PCR; TCRdb keeps in-frame clones, though not all of them. The table has around 100,000 clones, 70% to 85% seen once; the top ten hold 2% to 2.5%. The receptor's source is a man in his forties or fifties with urothelial cancer. This material consisted of PBMCs, taken around atezolizumab (anti-PD-L1) treatment. This sequence joins TRBV20-1 and TRBJ2-3; 7 bases map to TRBD2. CDR3 coding DNA: TGCCAACTAGCGATAACAGATACGCAGTATTTT. Amino acid sequence: CQLAITDTQYF.